This T cell receptor (beta chain) was sequenced in a study of T cells after yellow fever vaccination. For TCR, cDNA came from 5'RACE template switching, which added a universal primer site and UMIs. A single record per CDR3 protein comes from TCRdb applying MiXCR to the 5' RACE reads. The table lists around 350,000 distinct CDR3 sequences, around 10% of them singletons. This clonotype was counted a few times. CDR3 size: 15 residues. From germline, CDR1 is LGHNA and CDR2 YSLEER. With 3 bases clipped from V and 2 bases from J, the junction kept 6 bases outside the gene matches. The sample consisted of PBMCs, taken on the day of the first yellow fever vaccination. The TCR sequence derives from a man aged 18 to 35 who received the YFV17D yellow fever vaccine. The chain recombines TRBV4-3 with TRBJ2-7, with 8 bases lining up with TRBD2. The CDR3 region is CASSHHSGATYEQYF. The CDR3 DNA sequence: TGCGCCAGCAGCCATCATAGCGGGGCGACCTACGAGCAGTACTTC.